The following is a T cell receptor beta chain sequence with its context. What it binds is not known. At one of its ends the junction is not consistent with the germline gene, which may arise from a read error. TCRbeta libraries were built with three rounds of nested PCR, modified from ARM-PCR. A single record per CDR3 protein comes from TCRdb applying MiXCR to the multiplex PCR reads. Of 90,000 to 110,000 distinct CDR3 sequences listed, about 64% are singletons. This specimen comes from a study of tumor and adjacent non-tumor tissue in lung cancer. Study summary: Each sample yielded around 4 million productive TCRbeta reads on average.

The CDR3 is 13 residues long. Germline V CDR1 and CDR2: SGHAT, FQDESV (reference sequence). This sample's RNA came from whole unsorted tissue. More than 3 cm separated this lung sample from the edge of the tumor. Study results and limitations: In normal lung, the top 100 clones were significantly more dominant than in tumor. Tumor TCR diversity, when higher, was linked to shorter survival. TCR diversity was significantly greater in tumor than normal lung tissue.

The receptor was isolated from a man in his fifties or sixties with non-small cell lung cancer. The chain joins TRBV11-1 to TRBJ2-2, with no clear D. The sample taken for sequencing was distant non-tumor lung tissue. The CDR3 DNA reads TGTGCCGTTCGGACGATACAAACCGTGGAGCTGTTTTTT. It is translated as CAVRTIQTVELFF. Full variable domain (outside the CDR3, taken from reference TRBV11-1 and TRBJ2-2): EAEVAQSPRYKITEKSQAVAFWCDPISGHATLYWYRQILGQGPELLVQFQDESVVDDSQLPKDRFSAERLKGVDSTLKIQPAELGDSAMYLCAVRTIQTVELFFGEGSRLTVL.